Sequencing of this TCR beta chain was carried out in a study of regulatory T cells in long-lasting Graves disease. The time point here: newly diagnosed GD, antithyroid drugs for less than 3 months. Extracted PBMC RNA gave rise to the TCR library. This clonotype was picked up many times. Researchers made TCR beta libraries by using iRepertoire HTBI primers and running Arm-PCR on CDR3 regions. TCRdb re-analysed the multiplex PCR reads in MiXCR, keeping a single row per CDR3 protein. Altogether hundreds of thousands of distinct CDR3 sequences are present, around 16% being singletons, with the ten largest covering 25%. The ends were cut back, 1 base at V and 7 bases at J, with 11 bases in the middle. Germline V CDR1 and CDR2: SEHNR, FQNEAQ (reference sequence). The CDR3 consists of 14 residues. A further study also used this sample, focusing on T cells in Graves' hyperthyroidism and ophthalmopathy.

The rearrangement uses TRBV7-9 and TRBJ2-4; tentative D call: TRBD2 (5 bases). Here the sequenced sample was peripheral blood mononuclear cells (PBMCs), taken at new diagnosis, from a patient treated with antithyroid drugs. The TCR comes from a woman aged 35-65 years with Graves disease. This CDR3 reads CASSLGAGPNIQYF. The CDR3 DNA follows: TGTGCCAGCAGCTTAGGTGCGGGTCCGAACATTCAGTACTTC.